The present TCR beta chain was sequenced within a study of blood T cell repertoires in COVID-19. In its sample, this clone was seen once. Here immunoSEQ multiplex PCR was the method, and the copy in TCRdb shows in-frame clones only, minus some. The data show some 190,000 clones, around 76% seen once. Germline lookup yields CDR1 SGHNT and CDR2 YYREEE (reference sequence). V lost 2 bases to trimming and J lost 6 bases, with 14 bases between them. The CDR3 consists of 14 residues. Material for sequencing was peripheral blood. This chain uses TRBV5-4 with TRBJ1-2, with TRBD1 as a possible D gene (6 bases). The sequence was obtained from a woman in her 50s with active or convalescent COVID-19. Here the CDR3 DNA reads TGTGCCAGCAGCTTCTTCGACAGGTCTGATGGCTACACCTTC. Translated: CASSFFDRSDGYTF.